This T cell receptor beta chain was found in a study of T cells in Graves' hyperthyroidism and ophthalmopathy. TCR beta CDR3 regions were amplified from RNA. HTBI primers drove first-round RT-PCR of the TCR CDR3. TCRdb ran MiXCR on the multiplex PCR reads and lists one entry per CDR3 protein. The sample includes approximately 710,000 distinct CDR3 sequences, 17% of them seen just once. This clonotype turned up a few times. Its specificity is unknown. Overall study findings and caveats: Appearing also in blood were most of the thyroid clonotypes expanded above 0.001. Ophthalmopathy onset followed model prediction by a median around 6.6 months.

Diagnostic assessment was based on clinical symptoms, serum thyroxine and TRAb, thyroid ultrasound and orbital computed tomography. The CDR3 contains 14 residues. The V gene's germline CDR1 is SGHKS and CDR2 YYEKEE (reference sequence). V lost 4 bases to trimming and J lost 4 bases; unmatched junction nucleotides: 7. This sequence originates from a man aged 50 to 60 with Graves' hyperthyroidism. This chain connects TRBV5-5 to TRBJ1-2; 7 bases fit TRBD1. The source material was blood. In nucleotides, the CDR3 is TGTGCCAGCAGCCAAACCGGGACAGTCTATGGCTACACCTTC. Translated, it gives CASSQTGTVYGYTF.